This T cell receptor beta chain was captured in a study of T-cell memory formation after mild COVID-19. Per the germline V gene, CDR1 is MNHEY and CDR2 is SVGEGT. Trimming took 2 bases from V and 4 from J, leaving 11 bases between them. The CDR3 extends over 14 amino acids. TCRdb independently ran MiXCR on the 5' RACE reads; one entry per CDR3 protein. The data show just under 550,000 distinct CDR3 sequences, roughly 22% seen once. The sequence derives from an adult woman who had mild COVID-19 (a few samples of this study predate the infection). Cell type and time point are not known. The sample was PBMCs or a T cell subset sorted from them (not recorded which). The chain combines TRBV6-2 or TRBV6-3 with TRBJ1-2, with D perhaps TRBD1 (5 bases). DNA of the CDR3: TGTGCCAGCAGTTACGCAGGGCCGCGCTATGGCTACACCTTC. This translates into CASSYAGPRYGYTF.